This T cell receptor (beta chain) originates from a study of T cell clones after liver transplantation. Study results and caveats: Low donor cell numbers restricted donor-reactive repertoire measurement in two subjects.

Produced via immunoSEQ multiplex PCR; TCRdb's table is partial and in-frame only. Found here are roughly 100,000 clones, about 86% of them singletons; the top ten hold approximately 2.9%. About this clone: No antigen is known for it.

Trimming took 3 bases from V and 9 from J; bases not matched to a gene: 2. The CDR3 runs 13 residues. CDR1 and CDR2 (germline): SGDLS, YYNGEE. The origin of this receptor is a human patient who received a liver transplant. Some of the T cells might come from the graft donor. The chain is built from TRBV9 and TRBJ2-1; TRBD1 matches 11 bases. The sequenced sample was CD4+ T cells from blood, obtained approximately 50 months after liver transplant. This chain's CDR3 is CASSGGQGVEQFF. In DNA form, the CDR3 reads TGTGCCAGCAGCGGGGGACAGGGGGTTGAGCAGTTCTTC.